This TCR beta chain was found in a study of blood T cell repertoires in COVID-19. In this sample, this clone turned up once. This CDR3 region has 14 residues. The germline gives CDR1 SGHDN, CDR2 FVKESK. V was cut by 2 bases and J by 4 bases, with 11 bases left in between. The data were produced by immunoSEQ multiplex PCR, yet TCRdb's version contains in-frame clones alone and is incomplete. The profile shows 35,000 to 55,000 clones, almost 90% of them singletons. The clonotype was recovered from a human donor in a cohort sampled during active COVID-19. The J gene is TRBJ1-2, the V gene TRBV14; weak D call: TRBD1 (5 bases). Sequenced material: peripheral blood. The CDR3 DNA is TGTGCCAGCAGCCAACGGCAGGGTCGCTATGGCTACACCTTC. Its protein product is CASSQRQGRYGYTF.